The T cell receptor beta chain under discussion was sequenced for a study of T cells in Graves' hyperthyroidism and ophthalmopathy. Subjects aged 18 to 65 presented with newly diagnosed hyperthyroidism of less than 2 months' duration. The blood specimen was taken at initial hyperthyroidism diagnosis, before any ophthalmopathy symptoms. Source material for PBMCs was roughly 10 ml fresh peripheral blood. Study-level results: Blood also carried most thyroid clonotypes expanded above 0.001.

Template material for amplifying TCR beta CDR3 regions consisted of RNA transcripts. First-round RT-PCR of the TCR CDR3 relied on the HTBI primer set. TCRdb independently ran MiXCR on the multiplex PCR reads; one entry per CDR3 protein. The sample lists roughly 580,000 distinct CDR3 sequences, 14% occurring once. Per germline, CDR1 SGHDN and CDR2 FVKESK. The CDR3 covers 13 residues. Trimming took off 3 bases at V and 2 bases at J, with 7 bases between the two ends. This clonotype was recorded at least ten times. Its antigen is unknown. This TCR derives from a woman aged 30 to 39 with Graves' hyperthyroidism that later progressed to Graves' ophthalmopathy. The chain is built from TRBV14 and TRBJ2-5; no firm D call. The sequenced material came from blood. CDR3 nucleotide sequence: TGTGCCAGCAGCCATCCCCGTCAAGAGACCCAGTACTTC. Translated: CASSHPRQETQYF. The full variable domain, with the rest looked up from reference TRBV14 and TRBJ2-5, is EAGVTQFPSHSVIEKGQTVTLRCDPISGHDNLYWYRRVMGKEIKFLLHFVKESKQDESGMPNNRFLAERTGGTYSTLKVQPAELEDSGVYFCASSHPRQETQYFGPGTRLLVL.